Below are 18 T cell receptor beta chains sequenced from a single sample in a study of shared clonotypes between healthy human individuals. The method was immunoSEQ multiplex PCR; TCRdb's version includes in-frame clones alone and lacks a portion of them. Of approximately 500,000 clones in the sample, approximately 84% were seen once. Specimen: PBMCs. The receptor set was obtained from a woman aged 40 to 55 in good health. Some clones in this sample may be carry-over from other donors' samples.

The gene calls are TRBV19 and TRBJ2-3; 9 nucleotides agree with TRBD1. This CDR3 is 16 amino acids long. The V and J ends lost 6 bases and 4 bases, in that order; junction bases with no gene match: 11. Looked up from germline, CDR1 is LNHDA and CDR2 is SQIVND (reference sequence). CDR3 nucleotides: TGTGCCAGTAGCCCGTTCGGGACAGGGCTGGCAGATACGCAGTATTTT. As protein: CASSPFGTGLADTQYF.

This chain uses TRBV7-9 with TRBJ2-7; weak D call: TRBD1 (5 bases). This CDR3 contains 16 residues. CDR1 SEHNR and CDR2 FQNEAQ come from the germline V gene (reference sequence). V lost 1 base and J 2 bases, leaving 15 bases between the germline ends. The CDR3 loop is CASSLETVIRPYEQYF. Here the CDR3 DNA reads TGTGCCAGCAGCTTAGAGACAGTGATACGACCCTACGAGCAGTACTTC.

About this clone itself: This same CDR3 is encoded by further DNA sequences in the sample. This chain links TRBV28 with TRBJ1-2, with 7 bases matching TRBD1. V shed 6 bases and J 2 bases; nucleotides not matched to a gene: 3. CDR1 and CDR2 (germline): MDHEN, SYDVKM. The CDR3 loop spans 13 amino acids. CDR3 sequence (DNA): TGTGCCAGCAGAACAGGGGCGAACTATGGCTACACCTTC. Its translation: CASRTGANYGYTF.

This chain connects TRBV20-1 to TRBJ1-3; unclear D gene. Germline V gene data show CDR1 as DFQATT and CDR2 as SNEGSKA (reference sequence). Trimming stripped 3 bases from V and 7 bases from J, with 7 bases between. CDR3 length: 11 residues. CDR3 protein: CSASGRNTIYF. The CDR3 nucleotides read TGCAGTGCTAGTGGGCGCAACACCATATATTTT.

The chain couples TRBV15 to TRBJ2-3, with D unresolved. The CDR3 length is 15 residues. The V end was cut by 6 bases, the J end by 3 bases, with 16 bases between. CDR1 and CDR2 from the germline V gene are LNHNV and YYDKDF (reference sequence). CDR3 sequence (DNA): TGTGCCACCAGGTCCCAATACGGTATGACAGATACGCAGTATTTT. It translates to CATRSQYGMTDTQYF.

The J gene is TRBJ2-2, the V gene TRBV30; perhaps TRBD1 as D (5 bases). The CDR3 is 13 residues long. Trimming removed 3 bases at V and 1 base at J, with 6 bases between. Germline V CDR1 and CDR2: GTSNPN, SVGIG (reference sequence). In DNA, the CDR3 is TGTGCCTGGAGGACAGAGAACACCGGGGAGCTGTTTTTT. This gives the protein CAWRTENTGELFF. The entire variable domain, with the rest obtained from reference TRBV30 and TRBJ2-2, is as follows: SQTIHQWPATLVQPVGSPLSLECTVEGTSNPNLYWYRQAAGRGLQLLFYSVGIGQISSEVPQNLSASRPQDRQFILSSKKLLLSDSGFYLCAWRTENTGELFFGEGSRLTVL.

The chain has TRBV18 and TRBJ2-3; 12 bases line up with TRBD2. Germline trimming cut 5 bases from V and 3 bases from J; bases unmatched to any gene: 6. Germline assignment: CDR1 KGHSH and CDR2 LQKENI. The CDR3 has 16 amino acids. The CDR3 coding sequence is TGTGCCAGCTCAACCCTAGCGGGAGGGCCGACAGATACGCAGTATTTT. Its translation is CASSTLAGGPTDTQYF. Looking up the rest from reference TRBV18 and TRBJ2-3 gives the full variable domain: NAGVMQNPRHLVRRRGQEARLRCSPMKGHSHVYWYRQLPEEGLKFMVYLQKENIIDESGMPKERFSAEFPKEGPSILRIQQVVRGDSAAYFCASSTLAGGPTDTQYFGPGTRLTVL.

This clone was observed a few times. V and J are TRBV19 and TRBJ2-6; D not resolved. Germline V lookup: CDR1 LNHDA, CDR2 SQIVND (reference sequence). Trimming took 3 bases from V and 5 from J, leaving 8 bases between them. CDR3 size: 14 residues. CDR3 in DNA: TGTGCCAGTAGTATTGCTGGAAGGGCCAACGTCCTGACTTTC. Amino acids: CASSIAGRANVLTF.

The chain links TRBV7-9 to TRBJ1-1; 7 nucleotides match TRBD1. The V segment lost 5 bases and the J segment 1 base; nucleotides outside the gene matches: 4. There are 14 residues in the CDR3. CDR1 and CDR2 (germline): SEHNR, FQNEAQ (reference sequence). CDR3 protein: CASSPQGQNTEAFF. CDR3 bases: TGTGCCAGCAGCCCACAGGGGCAGAACACTGAAGCTTTCTTT.

Regarding this clone: A read error is the likely source, as a far larger clone sits one nucleotide away. V is TRBV18 and J is TRBJ1-1; a possible D gene is TRBD1 (6 bases). CDR1 is KGHSH, CDR2 LQKENI, per germline. Trimming took off 4 bases at V and 1 base at J, with 22 bases between the two ends. This CDR3 spans 18 amino acids. CDR3 in DNA: TGTGCCAGCTCACACTCCGGGGGGCCCGAGGGACCGAACACTGAAGCTTTCTTT. As protein: CASSHSGGPEGPNTEAFF. The whole variable domain, remainder taken from reference TRBV18 and TRBJ1-1, is NAGVMQNPRHLVRRRGQEARLRCSPMKGHSHVYWYRQLPEEGLKFMVYLQKENIIDESGMPKERFSAEFPKEGPSILRIQQVVRGDSAAYFCASSHSGGPEGPNTEAFFGQGTRLTVV.

This sequence joins TRBV5-1 and TRBJ1-5; maybe TRBD1 (6 bases). V was pared by 4 bases and J by 6 bases, with 14 bases between. CDR1 is SGHRS, CDR2 YFSETQ, per germline. There are 14 residues in the CDR3. CDR3 in amino acids: CASSRGAGTQPQHF. Here the CDR3 DNA reads TGCGCCAGCAGCCGGGGGGCAGGGACTCAGCCCCAGCATTTT.

The chain uses TRBV27 and TRBJ2-5; D might be TRBD2 (6 bases). CDR3 length: 17 residues. V was cut by 5 bases and J by 1 base, with 20 bases left in between. The germline gives CDR1 MNHEY, CDR2 SMNVEV (reference sequence). The CDR3 protein is CASSPTAASAFQETQYF. DNA for the CDR3: TGTGCCAGCAGTCCCACGGCGGCTAGCGCCTTCCAAGAGACCCAGTACTTC.

A note on this clone: A single base is all that separates this from a far larger clone, so a read error is likely. The sample holds other DNA sequences that translate to the same CDR3. J is TRBJ2-7 and V is TRBV4-1; possibly TRBD1 for D (6 bases). This CDR3 comprises 14 residues. The ends were cut back, 5 bases at V and 2 bases at J, with 13 bases in the middle. Germline lookup yields CDR1 MGHRA and CDR2 YSYEKL. CDR3 nucleotide sequence: TGCGCCAGCAGCTTAATGACAGGCCCCTACGAGCAGTACTTC. This codes for CASSLMTGPYEQYF.

To note about this clone: A far more abundant clone sits one base away, making this likely a read error. V gene TRBV5-1 combines with J gene TRBJ2-1, with D hard to call. Between the trimmed V and J ends, which lost 4 bases and 3 bases, there was a span of 5 bases. CDR3 length equals 12 residues. Germline-derived CDR1 and CDR2 are SGHRS and YFSETQ. CDR3 residues: CASSLNYNEQFF. For the CDR3, the DNA is TGCGCCAGCAGCCTGAACTACAATGAGCAGTTCTTC.

As regards this clone: One junction end does not reproduce the germline sequence, and a read error may be involved. This chain links TRBV7-2 with TRBJ2-2; maybe TRBD2 (6 bases). This CDR3 contains 13 residues. CDR1 and CDR2 from the germline V gene are SGHTA and FQGNSA. DNA for the CDR3: TGTGCCAGCAGCCTAGCGTACACCGGGGAGCTGTTTTTT. As protein: CASSLAYTGELFF.

J is TRBJ1-1 and V is TRBV6-1; TRBD1 matches 8 bases. J was trimmed by 11 bases and V by 6 bases; bases with no gene match: 11. From germline, CDR1 is MNHNS and CDR2 SASEGT. The CDR3 sequence is 13 residues long. The CDR3 bases are TGTGCCAGCAGCCAGACAGGGGCGGTGGAGGCTTTCTTT. Residues: CASSQTGAVEAFF.

The chain recombines TRBV28 with TRBJ2-1; TRBD2 might be the D (5 bases). V lost 2 bases to trimming and J lost 7 bases, with 18 bases between them. Germline loops: CDR1 MDHEN, CDR2 SYDVKM. CDR3 size: 16 residues. The CDR3 region has the DNA TGTGCCAGCAGTTTAGGGCCTAGCTCAAGATATAATGAGCAGTTCTTC. As protein: CASSLGPSSRYNEQFF.

This chain joins TRBV7-2 and TRBJ2-5, with D possibly being TRBD1 (6 bases). The CDR3 consists of 14 residues. The germline V and J ends were trimmed by 5 bases and 5 bases, with 15 bases remaining between them. Germline V gene data show CDR1 as SGHTA and CDR2 as FQGNSA. The CDR3 here is CASSPQGSMETQYF. The CDR3 DNA reads as TGTGCCAGCAGCCCTCAGGGGAGTATGGAGACCCAGTACTTC.